The 29 T cell receptor beta chains presented below share a single source sample, sequenced in a study of spatial heterogeneity in lung cancer. Time point given: sample taken at primary tumor resection. Using its own MiXCR run on the 5' RACE reads, TCRdb lists one record per CDR3 protein. The table lists more than 65,000 distinct CDR3 sequences, around 7.8% of them singletons. Sequences were derived from PBMCs, sampled at surgery. The source of these receptors is a male donor with early-stage non-small cell lung cancer.

This clonotype was seen repeatedly, ten times or more. CDR3 loop: CAISEQGNEQYF. CDR3 sequence (DNA): TGTGCCATCAGTGAACAGGGCAACGAGCAGTACTTC. This chain links TRBV10-3 with TRBJ2-7, with D possibly matching TRBD1 (6 bases). Per the germline V gene, CDR1 is ENHRY and CDR2 is SYGVKD. V gave up 3 bases and J gave up 5 bases, with 8 bases separating them. This CDR3 is built from 12 residues.

This clonotype was detected a few times. V is TRBV10-3 and J is TRBJ1-4, with D maybe TRBD1 (5 bases). V lost 4 bases, J lost 7 bases, and 16 bases lay in between. Per the germline V gene, CDR1 is ENHRY and CDR2 is SYGVKD. This CDR3 spans 15 amino acids. The CDR3 sequence: CAISGAKGVSEKLFF. For the CDR3, the DNA is TGTGCCATCAGTGGGGCGAAAGGGGTGTCTGAAAAACTGTTTTTT.

Note on this clonotype: This clone may be a read error of a much larger clone one base away. The chain has TRBV12-3 or TRBV12-4 and TRBJ1-1; unclear D gene. The CDR3 runs to 12 residues. Trimming removed 8 bases at V and 8 bases at J, with 15 bases between. Here the CDR3 reads CASWYGPFEAFF. The DNA of the CDR3 is TGTGCCAGCTGGTACGGCCCTTTCGAAGCTTTCTTT.

This clonotype has at least ten counts. The chain recombines TRBV5-5 with TRBJ1-1; 10 bases match TRBD1. Losses at the gene ends were 6 bases for V and 9 bases for J; bases not matched to a gene: 11. Germline V gene data show CDR1 as SGHKS and CDR2 as YYEKEE (reference sequence). This CDR3 is 14 amino acids long. CDR3 sequence: CASTWTGGHIKAFF. DNA of the CDR3: TGTGCCAGCACCTGGACAGGGGGGCATATTAAAGCTTTCTTT.

This clonotype has ten or more counts. The chain recombines TRBV5-6 with TRBJ1-5; the D is unclear. The CDR3 extends over 15 amino acids. V lost 4 bases and J 0 bases, leaving 11 bases between the germline ends. Looked up from germline, CDR1 is SGHDT and CDR2 is YYEEEE. This chain's CDR3 is CASSPRGFSNQPQHF. The DNA of the CDR3 is TGTGCCAGCAGCCCCCGAGGCTTTAGCAATCAGCCCCAGCATTTT.

This clonotype has at least ten counts. The chain joins TRBV7-9 to TRBJ2-2, with D possibly matching TRBD2 (6 bases). Per the germline V gene, CDR1 is SEHNR and CDR2 is FQNEAQ (reference sequence). V shed 5 bases and J shed 7 bases, with 14 bases lying between them. CDR3 length: 14 amino acids. This chain's CDR3 is CASSQRLEGGELFF. The CDR3 DNA follows: TGTGCCAGCAGCCAACGACTAGAAGGCGGGGAGCTGTTTTTT.

This clonotype was recorded at least ten times. The V call is TRBV24-1, the J call TRBJ1-2, with D possibly being TRBD1 (6 bases). V was cut by 7 bases and J by 4 bases, with 12 bases left in between. This CDR3 contains 13 residues. Germline CDR1 is KGHDR and CDR2 is SFDVKD. The CDR3 loop reads CATSSQGFYGYTF. The CDR3 DNA reads as TGTGCCACCAGCTCACAGGGATTCTATGGCTACACCTTC.

The sample holds many counts of this clonotype. This sequence joins TRBV15 and TRBJ2-3; 7 nucleotides match TRBD1. V shed 5 bases, J shed 1 base, and the junction held 12 bases outside the gene matches. This CDR3 is built from 17 residues. The germline V gene has CDR1 LNHNV and CDR2 YYDKDF (reference sequence). CDR3 nucleotides: TGTGCCACCAGCGCCTCCAACAGGGGAGAAGGCACAGATACGCAGTATTTT. Translating gives CATSASNRGEGTDTQYF.

This clonotype was detected a few times. The chain has TRBV4-1 and TRBJ2-1, with 10 positions matching TRBD2. This CDR3 is 16 amino acids long. Per germline, CDR1 MGHRA and CDR2 YSYEKL. Trimming cost V 8 bases and J 2 bases; bases outside gene matches: 9. CDR3 DNA: TGCGCCAGCGCCCAAGAACTAGCGGGGCCCTACAATGAGCAGTTCTTC. This sequence encodes CASAQELAGPYNEQFF.

This clonotype showed up just once. The V call is TRBV10-3, the J call TRBJ1-2; no definite D call. The CDR3 is made up of 12 amino acids. V lost 8 bases and J lost 0, with 7 bases in between. CDR1 and CDR2 from the germline V gene are ENHRY and SYGVKD. The chain's CDR3 is CAIHSTNYGYTF. The CDR3 coding sequence is TGTGCCATCCACAGCACTAACTATGGCTACACCTTC.

This clonotype was found many times. The chain recombines TRBV19 with TRBJ2-6; TRBD2 is a possible D gene (6 bases). Germline V CDR1 and CDR2: LNHDA, SQIVND (reference sequence). Trimming shortened V by 5 bases and J by 2 bases, and 16 bases separated the two germline ends. CDR3 size: 17 residues. For the CDR3, the DNA is TGTGCCAGTAGTGCCCGGGGAGGACCCCCTGGGGCCAACGTCCTGACTTTC. The encoded protein is CASSARGGPPGANVLTF.

J is TRBJ2-1 and V is TRBV30; the D is unclear. V lost 5 bases, J lost 0 bases, and 5 bases lay in between. The CDR3 is made up of 12 amino acids. Germline assignment: CDR1 GTSNPN and CDR2 SVGIG (reference sequence). The CDR3 spells CAWESSYNEQFF. DNA of the CDR3: TGTGCCTGGGAGAGCTCCTACAATGAGCAGTTCTTC.

The rearrangement links TRBV6-2 or TRBV6-3 to TRBJ2-1, with D possibly being TRBD1 (5 bases). Trimming left V 6 bases short and J 0 bases short, with 9 bases between. This CDR3 has 14 amino acids. CDR1 is MNHEY and CDR2 is SVGEGT in the germline V gene. This chain's CDR3 is CASSFDSSYNEQFF. The CDR3 DNA reads TGTGCCAGCAGCTTTGACAGCTCCTACAATGAGCAGTTCTTC.

This chain joins TRBV19 and TRBJ2-7, with D tentatively TRBD2 (5 bases). The V and J ends lost 5 bases and 0 bases respectively, with 14 bases between them. CDR1 is LNHDA and CDR2 is SQIVND in the germline V gene (reference sequence). CDR3 length equals 15 residues. Here the CDR3 reads CASSSGLGSSYEQYF. Here the CDR3 DNA reads TGTGCCAGTAGTTCCGGACTGGGGAGCTCCTACGAGCAGTACTTC.

This clonotype appeared many times. This chain uses TRBV29-1 with TRBJ2-7; D perhaps matches TRBD1 (6 bases). Germline V gives CDR1 SQVTM, CDR2 ANQGSEA. The ends were cut back, 3 bases at V and 1 base at J, with 19 bases in the middle. CDR3 length equals 16 residues. The CDR3 nucleotides are TGCAGCGTTGAGGGGGAACCGGGACACCAGTCCTACGAGCAGTACTTC. It yields the protein CSVEGEPGHQSYEQYF.

The gene calls are TRBV5-1 and TRBJ2-5; D is perhaps TRBD1 (7 bases). Trimming shortened V by 1 base and J by 5 bases, and 18 bases separated the two germline ends. This CDR3 is built from 16 residues. CDR1 and CDR2 from the germline V gene are SGHRS and YFSETQ. CDR3 loop: CASSLSGQASGETQYF. The CDR3 DNA is TGCGCCAGCAGCTTGTCTGGACAGGCCAGCGGGGAGACCCAGTACTTC.

This clonotype was counted ten times or more. This sequence joins TRBV12-3 or TRBV12-4 and TRBJ2-1, with D maybe TRBD2 (6 bases). V lost 1 base and J 3 bases, leaving 10 bases between the germline ends. The CDR3 extends over 15 amino acids. DNA of the CDR3: TGTGCCAGCAGTTTAGGTAGCGGCTACTACAATGAGCAGTTCTTC. Residues: CASSLGSGYYNEQFF.

The chain uses TRBV7-8 and TRBJ2-1; TRBD2 is a possible D gene (6 bases). V lost 3 bases, J lost 5 bases, and 14 bases lay in between. The CDR3 covers 15 residues. Germline CDR1 and CDR2: SGHVS and FQNEAQ. The CDR3 nucleotides read TGTGCCAGCAGCTTCTGGAGGGGAGCAAACAATGAGCAGTTCTTC. Translating it yields CASSFWRGANNEQFF.

This clonotype was picked up many times. The chain links TRBV20-1 to TRBJ1-5; no definite D call. Between the trimmed V and J ends, which lost 2 bases and 3 bases, there was a span of 5 bases. Germline CDR1 is DFQATT and CDR2 is SNEGSKA (reference sequence). CDR3 length: 12 residues. The CDR3 DNA follows: TGCAGTGCTAGAACTGTCAATCAGCCCCAGCATTTT. Protein product: CSARTVNQPQHF.

This clonotype showed up many times. The chain joins TRBV5-4 to TRBJ2-5, with TRBD1 as a possible D gene (7 bases). The CDR3 is made up of 13 amino acids. V was shortened by 4 bases and J by 4 bases, with 11 bases between the two germline ends. Germline lookup yields CDR1 SGHNT and CDR2 YYREEE (reference sequence). CDR3 sequence reads: CASSGGGLETQYF. The CDR3 bases are TGTGCCAGCAGCGGAGGGGGCTTAGAGACCCAGTACTTC.

The chain carries TRBV6-5 and TRBJ2-7; D gene unclear. Germline lookup yields CDR1 MNHEY and CDR2 SVGAGI. This CDR3 comprises 11 residues. Trimming cost V 8 bases and J 4 bases, with 9 bases left between them. CDR3 sequence: CASRWVYEQYF. The CDR3 region has the DNA TGTGCCAGCCGGTGGGTGTACGAGCAGTACTTC.

The V gene is TRBV7-3, the J gene TRBJ2-7, with a tentative D call TRBD2 (6 bases). Deletions cut 8 bases from V and 3 bases from J, with 20 bases between. Germline loops: CDR1 SGHTA, CDR2 FQGTGA. CDR3 length equals 15 residues. Here the CDR3 DNA reads TGTGCCAGCTCGGCCCTCGGGGGAGCGGGCTACGAGCAGTACTTC. Translated, it gives CASSALGGAGYEQYF.

There are many counts of this clonotype. V is TRBV29-1 and J is TRBJ1-3; D gene unclear. Per germline, CDR1 SQVTM and CDR2 ANQGSEA. CDR3 size: 15 residues. Trimming pared 5 bases from V and 4 bases from J, leaving 18 bases between. CDR3 sequence (DNA): TGCAGCGTTCTTGAGCAGGAGGTTCGCGGAAACACCATATATTTT. Encoded protein: CSVLEQEVRGNTIYF.

In this sample, this clonotype turned up many times. The genes are TRBV24-1 and TRBJ1-2; D perhaps matches TRBD1 (5 bases). Trimming took 5 bases from V and 9 from J, leaving 12 bases between them. CDR1 is KGHDR, CDR2 SFDVKD, per germline. The length of the CDR3 is 12 residues. CDR3 loop: CATSARRGSYTF. The DNA for the CDR3 is TGTGCCACCAGTGCGCGGAGGGGAAGCTACACCTTC.

This clonotype occurred many times. This chain joins TRBV11-2 and TRBJ1-1; possibly TRBD1 for D (6 bases). Trimming removed 5 bases at V and 3 bases at J, with 19 bases between. Germline assignment: CDR1 SGHAT and CDR2 FQNNGV. This CDR3 region has 16 residues. In DNA, the CDR3 is TGTGCCAGCAGCCAGGCCTACAGGGCTAGGGACACTGAAGCTTTCTTT. It codes for CASSQAYRARDTEAFF.

The chain couples TRBV5-1 to TRBJ2-7, with D possibly called TRBD1 or TRBD2 (5 bases each). The CDR3 has 15 residues. CDR1 is SGHRS and CDR2 is YFSETQ in the germline V gene. The V end was cut by 4 bases, the J end by 0 bases, with 14 bases between. The CDR3 region is CASSAGTLPSYEQYF. The CDR3 DNA follows: TGCGCCAGCAGCGCCGGGACGCTTCCCTCCTACGAGCAGTACTTC.

The rearrangement uses TRBV20-1 and TRBJ2-1, with D maybe TRBD2 (5 bases). The ends were cut back, 3 bases at V and 2 bases at J, with 11 bases in the middle. The CDR3 spans 14 residues. Germline values: CDR1 DFQATT, CDR2 SNEGSKA (reference sequence). DNA for the CDR3: TGCAGTGCTAGGGACTCGACACCCTACAATGAGCAGTTCTTC. Encoded protein: CSARDSTPYNEQFF.

V gene TRBV7-9 combines with J gene TRBJ2-7; D might be TRBD2 (5 bases). CDR3 length: 13 amino acids. The germline V gene has CDR1 SEHNR and CDR2 FQNEAQ (reference sequence). With 6 bases removed from V and 5 bases from J, the gap between germline ends came to 14 bases. CDR3 residues: CASRGSRSHEQYF. CDR3 in DNA: TGTGCCAGCAGAGGGAGTAGATCCCACGAGCAGTACTTC.

The table lists this clonotype with many counts. The rearrangement links TRBV10-2 to TRBJ1-1; weak D call: TRBD1 (6 bases). With 7 bases removed from V and 5 bases from J, the gap between germline ends came to 26 bases. Germline V CDR1 and CDR2: WSHSY, SAAADI. The CDR3 is 17 residues long. CDR3: CASKVEGRGAFDTEAFF. The CDR3 DNA reads as TGCGCCAGCAAAGTGGAGGGAAGGGGGGCGTTCGATACTGAAGCTTTCTTT.